Sequencing of this T cell receptor (beta chain) was carried out in a study of T cell repertoires in cytomegalovirus infection. As for the study in general: CMV epitopes that were recently identified and HLA-C-restricted were used alongside well-studied HLA-B-restricted ones. Evidence of both CMV infection and a matching HLA type came from public TCR beta signatures.

TCRdb processed the reads anew with MiXCR; each CDR3 protein has one entry. This sample has fewer than 130,000 distinct CDR3 sequences, with about 40% found just once. This clonotype was found a few times. Its antigen is as yet unknown. The V end lost 5 bases, the J end lost 5 bases, and 24 bases lay between the germline ends. Germline-derived CDR1 and CDR2 are SGHTA and FQGTGA. The CDR3 has 17 amino acids. This receptor was taken from a human donor in good health (CMV status not recorded). Some clones in this sample may be carry-over from other donors' samples. The source material was CD8+ T cells from cultured PBMCs, sampled from culture after CMV antigen stimulation. V usage is TRBV7-3 and J usage is TRBJ1-2, with D tentatively TRBD1 (6 bases). Written as DNA, the CDR3 is TGTGCCAGCAGCCCAAGTGACGGGGGGGCGGCTGGTTATGGCTACACCTTC. This codes for CASSPSDGGAAGYGYTF. Complete variable domain (other parts from reference TRBV7-3 and TRBJ1-2): GAGVSQTPSNKVTEKGKYVELRCDPISGHTALYWYRQSLGQGPEFLIYFQGTGAADDSGLPNDRFFAVRPEGSVSTLKIQRTERGDSAVYLCASSPSDGGAAGYGYTFGSGTRLTVV.